These T cell receptor beta chains were read from a single sample in a study of blood T cells in healthy people across ages. TCRdb redid the calling of the 5' RACE reads with MiXCR, one entry per CDR3 protein. The top ten hold about 0.8% of the sample, which has roughly 1,100,000 distinct CDR3 sequences, 25% seen once. The sample also formed part of further work on T cells of mothers and their children.

The sequencing sample was made of blood. These receptors originate from a girl aged 2 to 10 in good health. Each CDR3 is given with its conserved first and last residue. Fields, in order: V gene, J gene, D gene, clone size, CDR3 DNA, CDR3 protein. A D gene is named only where the DNA matches it firmly. For some rows the clone size is stated as once, few or many, or as a class when expanded; others skip it.

>TRBV7-2|TRBJ2-5|TRBD2|-
TGTGCCAGCAGCTTGGGACTAGCGGGGGGGGGACAAGAGACCCAGTACTTC
CASSLGLAGGGQETQYF
>TRBV9|TRBJ2-5|TRBD2|-
TGTGCCAGCAGCGAAAGACTAGCGGGAGGACAAGAGACCCAGTACTTC
CASSERLAGGQETQYF
>TRBV11-1|TRBJ2-1|-|few
TGTGCCAGCAGCTCCTCAGACAAGGGGTACAATGAGCAGTTCTTC
CASSSSDKGYNEQFF
>TRBV2|TRBJ2-7|TRBD2|-
TGTGCCAGCAGTGAAGGGACTAGCGGGGCCCTATACGAACAGTACTTC
CASSEGTSGALYEQYF
>TRBV20-1|TRBJ2-5|-|-
TGCAGTGCTATTGACGCCATCCGGGGAACCCAGTACTTC
CSAIDAIRGTQYF
>TRBV2|TRBJ1-2|-|-
TGTGCCAGCCATCAAGGGTGGCTGATAAGCTACACCTTC
CASHQGWLISYTF
>TRBV7-2|TRBJ2-7|TRBD2|few
TGTGCCAGCAGCCCCGCGGGAAAGCGGGAGAGTTACGAGCAGTACTTC
CASSPAGKRESYEQYF
>TRBV7-2|TRBJ1-1|-|few
TGTGCCAGCAGCTTAATAGGAGTTGAAGCTTTCTTT
CASSLIGVEAFF
>TRBV6-2/TRBV6-3|TRBJ2-5|TRBD1|-
TGTGCCAGCCGCCGGGACAGCTACAATGATGAGACCCAGTACTTC
CASRRDSYNDETQYF
>TRBV5-1|TRBJ2-7|TRBD2|-
TGCGCCAGCAGCCCAGGGACTAGCGGAGGTTACGAGCAGTACTTC
CASSPGTSGGYEQYF